A single sample gave rise to the 12 T cell receptor beta chains below, sequenced in a study of shared T cell receptors in the human thymus. The protocol was immunoSEQ multiplex PCR, while the TCRdb copy is restricted to in-frame clones and leaves out a portion. The sample includes under 850,000 clones, 85% to 90% of them seen just once. This sample was shared with a second study, whose subject was human thymus T cells.

Sequences were obtained from thymocytes. The receptors derive from a boy under two years old with a congenital heart defect.

The chain carries TRBV21-1 and TRBJ1-5; TRBD1, the D gene given by the table, was not confirmed from the DNA. TRBV21-1 is a known pseudogene. This CDR3 comprises 17 residues. CDR3 region: CASSKRTGPHSNQPQHF. CDR3 bases: TGTGCCAGCAGCAAAAGGACAGGGCCTCATAGCAATCAGCCCCAGCATTTT.

The chain carries TRBV20-1 and TRBJ2-1; perhaps TRBD2 as D (6 bases). V was shortened by 3 bases and J by 9 bases, with 9 bases between the two germline ends. CDR1 and CDR2 from the germline V gene are DFQATT and SNEGSKA (reference sequence). This CDR3 is built from 11 residues. The CDR3 nucleotides read TGCAGTGCTAGCGGGAGAGGTGAGCAGTTCTTC. Translation gives CSASGRGEQFF.

The rearrangement joins TRBV4-3 to TRBJ2-2; 13 bases match TRBD2. Germline V CDR1 and CDR2: LGHNA, YSLEER. The CDR3 covers 20 residues. Trimming took 3 bases from V and 0 from J; bases not matched to a gene: 10. The chain's CDR3 is CASSHPPGLAGVSNTGELFF. The CDR3, as DNA: TGCGCCAGCAGCCACCCCCCTGGACTAGCGGGAGTGTCGAACACCGGGGAGCTGTTTTTT.

The genes are TRBV7-2 and TRBJ1-4; 7 nucleotides align to TRBD1. This CDR3 spans 14 amino acids. Looked up from germline, CDR1 is SGHTA and CDR2 is FQGNSA. The ends lost 2 bases at V and 6 bases at J; junction bases unmatched: 3. The DNA of the CDR3 is TGTGCCAGCAGCTTATGGCAGGGGGATGAAAAACTGTTTTTT. It specifies CASSLWQGDEKLFF. Full variable domain (rest looked up from reference TRBV7-2 and TRBJ1-4): GAGVSQSPSNKVTEKGKDVELRCDPISGHTALYWYRQSLGQGLEFLIYFQGNSAPDKSGLPSDRFSAERTGGSVSTLTIQRTQQEDSAVYLCASSLWQGDEKLFFGSGTQLSVL.

The chain is built from TRBV5-1 and TRBJ2-3, with D unclear. The CDR3 covers 13 residues. V shed 4 bases and J shed 1 base, with 7 bases lying between them. Per germline, CDR1 SGHRS and CDR2 YFSETQ. CDR3 sequence: CASSPSCTDTQYF. The CDR3 DNA is TGCGCCAGCAGCCCCTCGTGCACAGATACGCAGTATTTT.

The table lists this clone with a count of one. The rearrangement uses TRBV28 and TRBJ2-3; D ambiguous. Germline-derived CDR1 and CDR2 are MDHEN and SYDVKM. The ends were cut back, 4 bases at V and 4 bases at J, with 6 bases in the middle. The CDR3 spans 12 residues. In nucleotides, the CDR3 is TGTGCCAGCAGTTCCCTTCCAGATACGCAGTATTTT. It is translated as CASSSLPDTQYF.

This clone was counted between two and nine times. V and J are TRBV6-5 and TRBJ2-1, with D perhaps matching TRBD1 (5 bases). V lost 6 bases and J 3 bases, leaving 12 bases between the germline ends. This CDR3 region has 14 residues. Germline V gene lookup returns CDR1 MNHEY and CDR2 SVGAGI. The CDR3 here is CASSPRGFYNEQFF. The CDR3 DNA reads as TGTGCCAGCAGCCCAAGGGGCTTCTACAATGAGCAGTTCTTC.

V gene TRBV9 combines with J gene TRBJ2-1; D might be TRBD1 (5 bases). The germline V gene has CDR1 SGDLS and CDR2 YYNGEE. The ends were cut back, 3 bases at V and 0 bases at J, with 10 bases in the middle. The length of the CDR3 is 15 residues. CDR3 region: CASSELGVSYNEQFF. CDR3 sequence (DNA): TGTGCCAGCAGCGAATTAGGGGTCTCCTACAATGAGCAGTTCTTC.

This chain connects TRBV19 to TRBJ2-1, with D perhaps matching TRBD1 (6 bases). The CDR3 loop spans 16 amino acids. The V end lost 1 base, the J end lost 3 bases, and 13 bases lay between the germline ends. Germline-derived CDR1 and CDR2 are LNHDA and SQIVND (reference sequence). Here the CDR3 reads CASSIGVETGYNEQFF. DNA of the CDR3: TGTGCCAGTAGTATAGGGGTCGAGACAGGCTACAATGAGCAGTTCTTC.

The J gene is TRBJ2-1, the V gene TRBV13; 14 bases align to TRBD2. This CDR3 has 18 amino acids. Unmatched junction bases numbered 19, after V lost 11 bases and J lost 7 bases. Germline CDR1 is PRHDT and CDR2 is FYEKMQ (reference sequence). The CDR3: CAVSSSIRLAGGPNEQFF. The CDR3 DNA reads as TGTGCCGTAAGCAGTTCCATCCGACTAGCGGGAGGGCCAAATGAGCAGTTCTTC.

V usage is TRBV25-1 and J usage is TRBJ2-5; possible D gene TRBD2, 7 bases. This CDR3 has 15 residues. Germline lookup yields CDR1 MGHDK and CDR2 SYGVNS. V was pared by 2 bases and J by 5 bases, with 15 bases between. CDR3 in DNA: TGTGCCAGCAGTGAAGGGGGGGGCATGGGGGAGACCCAGTACTTC. Amino acid sequence: CASSEGGGMGETQYF.

This chain uses TRBV6-5 with TRBJ2-1, with 7 bases that match TRBD2. The germline gives CDR1 MNHEY, CDR2 SVGAGI. Trimming removed 6 bases from V and 6 bases from J; junction bases left unmatched: 8. The CDR3 extends over 14 amino acids. CDR3 residues: CASRPLRGVNEQFF. In DNA, the CDR3 is TGTGCCAGCAGACCCCTCCGGGGGGTCAATGAGCAGTTCTTC.